This T cell receptor beta chain was captured by sequencing in a study of CD8 T cells in ankylosing spondylitis. General observations from the study: For ankylosing spondylitis blood, a TCR beta motif of about 8 highly homologous variants appeared characteristic.

TCRdb re-called the 5' RACE reads through MiXCR, storing one row per CDR3 protein. The repertoire includes about 700,000 distinct CDR3 sequences, under 20% of them detected once, and 15% to 20% sits in the top ten. As concerns this clonotype: Its specificity is unknown.

V lost 6 bases and J lost 6; bases outside the gene matches: 12. The CDR3 covers 16 residues. The sequenced sample consisted of blood, either unsorted or a sorted T cell fraction (not recorded which). The J gene is TRBJ2-3, the V gene TRBV12-3 or TRBV12-4; the match to TRBD2 covers 10 bases. This sequence originates from a male donor with ankylosing spondylitis. CDR3 sequence (DNA): TGTGCCAGCAGAGATGCTAGCGGGAGCGCCCTTGATACGCAGTATTTT. Its protein product is CASRDASGSALDTQYF.